This T cell receptor beta chain is drawn from a study of blood T cell repertoires in COVID-19. The wider study: The origin of the acute and convalescent COVID-19 samples was the United States, Italy and Spain.

As originally analysed: Estimation of nucleated cell counts relied on the amplification of reference gene primers. This table comes from immunoSEQ multiplex PCR, and its TCRdb copy is limited to in-frame clones, with some not included. V and J calls and clone size are as listed in that table; D and trimming were resolved from the DNA. The sample holds 200,000 or so clones, around 90% seen once. Cohort placement rested on clinical history that participants reported themselves. Cohort 3 recovered donors had two negative PCRs, clearance, or symptom resolution. CDR1 SGHRS and CDR2 YFSETQ come from the germline V gene. The CDR3 length is 17 residues. Trimming removed 6 bases from V and 1 base from J; junction bases left unmatched: 12.

The sequencing input was PBMCs or T cells enriched from blood (not recorded which). This sequence originates from a woman aged 25 to 39 who had recovered from COVID-19. The chain combines TRBV5-1 with TRBJ2-2; 7 bases map to TRBD1. The CDR3 nucleotides read TGCGCCAGCACCCCGACAGGGAATGTTTTGAACACCGGGGAGCTGTTTTTT. Translated: CASTPTGNVLNTGELFF.